One sample yielded the 7 T cell receptor beta chains listed below, sequenced in a study of blood T cell repertoires in COVID-19. Clones were read by immunoSEQ multiplex PCR, and TCRdb kept only the in-frame ones, dropping some. The top ten clones hold just over 15% of a sample with about 43,000 clones, roughly 87% of them seen once. Sequenced sample: peripheral blood. Source of these receptors: a man in his 60s with active COVID-19.

In this sample, this clone turned up once. This rearrangement joins TRBV7-2 to TRBJ2-5, with TRBD2 identical over 8 bases. Germline V gives CDR1 SGHTA, CDR2 FQGNSA. This CDR3 contains 17 residues. After removal of 7 bases from V and 5 bases from J, the junction contained 18 bases not matched to a gene. The CDR3 DNA reads as TGTGCCAGCAACCCGGCGGGCGGGGGGCATTTCGCGGAGACCCAGTACTTC. The encoded protein is CASNPAGGGHFAETQYF.

This chain joins TRBV6-1 and TRBJ2-1; 8 bases line up with TRBD2. Per the germline V gene, CDR1 is MNHNS and CDR2 is SASEGT. The V and J ends lost 2 bases and 3 bases, in that order; junction bases with no gene match: 3. This CDR3 comprises 15 residues. DNA of the CDR3: TGTGCCAGCAGTGAAACTAGCGGAATCTACAATGAGCAGTTCTTC. Translating gives CASSETSGIYNEQFF.

The chain uses TRBV9 and TRBJ2-7; 9 bases align to TRBD2. V shed 0 bases and J 5 bases; nucleotides not matched to a gene: 12. The CDR3 totals 17 residues. Germline V lookup: CDR1 SGDLS, CDR2 YYNGEE. CDR3 residues: CASSVGLAGAALNEQYF. CDR3 nucleotide sequence: TGTGCCAGCAGCGTAGGTTTAGCGGGAGCAGCTCTGAACGAGCAGTACTTC.

The rearrangement uses TRBV28 and TRBJ1-6; 8 nucleotides line up with TRBD1. This CDR3 spans 14 amino acids. Germline V gives CDR1 MDHEN, CDR2 SYDVKM. V was clipped by 4 bases and J by 10 bases; unmatched bases: 6. CDR3 bases: TGTGCCAGCAGTTCGCCAGGGGGCCGATCACCCCTCCACTTT. Protein: CASSSPGGRSPLHF.

The V call is TRBV27, the J call TRBJ2-5; D is unresolved. Germline CDR1 is MNHEY and CDR2 is SMNVEV (reference sequence). The ends were cut back, 3 bases at V and 2 bases at J, with 7 bases in the middle. The CDR3 contains 13 residues. CDR3 amino acids: CASSLSRQETQYF. DNA for the CDR3: TGTGCCAGCAGTTTGAGCCGACAAGAGACCCAGTACTTC.

This chain uses TRBV3-1 (or the pseudogene TRBV3-2) with TRBJ2-1; a possible D gene is TRBD2 (7 bases). The germline V gene encodes CDR1 LGHDT and CDR2 YNNKEL (reference sequence). V was clipped by 1 base and J by 8 bases, with 15 bases between them. The CDR3 has 15 residues. This chain's CDR3 is CASSQVEGGHDEQFF. CDR3 coding DNA: TGTGCCAGCAGCCAAGTCGAGGGGGGGCACGATGAGCAGTTCTTC.

This rearrangement joins TRBV4-3 to TRBJ1-4; D not certain. The germline gives CDR1 LGHNA, CDR2 YSLEER. The CDR3 covers 15 residues. Trimming removed 0 bases at V and 4 bases at J, with 9 bases between. CDR3 residues: CASSQDGRSNEKLFF. DNA for the CDR3: TGCGCCAGCAGCCAAGATGGCAGAAGTAATGAAAAACTGTTTTTT.